This TCR beta chain was sequenced during a study of blood T cell repertoires in COVID-19. Clones were sequenced by immunoSEQ multiplex PCR, and TCRdb holds only the in-frame ones, with some missing. The sample has about 120,000 clones, roughly 90% seen once; the top ten hold 3.5% to 4%. The germline V gene encodes CDR1 MGHRA and CDR2 YSYEKL. V gave up 6 bases and J gave up 8 bases; unmatched junction bases: 11. The CDR3 consists of 15 residues. Sequencing was performed on peripheral blood. This chain joins TRBV4-1 and TRBJ1-4; TRBD1 aligns across 8 bases. The receptor was isolated from a woman between 55 and 75 years old with COVID-19, enrolled during active disease. The CDR3 bases are TGCGCCAGCAGGCTAGGGACAGGTGGGAGGGAAAAACTGTTTTTT. Translating gives CASRLGTGGREKLFF.